Listed below are T cell receptor beta chains from one sample, sequenced in a study of post-analysis software for immune sequencing data. In TCRdb, the PCR reads were re-called with MiXCR into one record per CDR3 protein. Here the sample spans approximately 690,000 distinct CDR3 sequences, roughly three fifths being singletons. Specimen: blood. The origin of the receptors is a girl aged 2 to 9 with multiple sclerosis. CDR3s include the opening cysteine and the closing phenylalanine or tryptophan. Each record gives: V gene, J gene, clone size, D gene, CDR3 DNA, CDR3 protein. The D gene is left open where the match is weak. Rows give clone size only sometimes, using once, few, many, or a class for an expanded clone.

>TRBV18|TRBJ2-3|once|TRBD2
TGTGCCAGCTCACCACCCGTAGCGGGGGCCACAGATACGCAGTATTTT
CASSPPVAGATDTQYF
>TRBV30|TRBJ2-1|-|-
TGTGCCTGGAGTGTGGACCGGGTTGAGCAGTTCTTC
CAWSVDRVEQFF
>TRBV28|TRBJ1-5|-|-
TGTGCCAGCAGTAAGGGTTTGGTCGGCAATCAGCCCCAGCATTTT
CASSKGLVGNQPQHF
>TRBV18|TRBJ2-3|-|-
TGTGCCAGCTCATCCCAACAGGGTTTAGATACGCAGTATTTT
CASSSQQGLDTQYF
>TRBV20-1|TRBJ1-5|-|-
TGCAGTGCTAGAGTCCCCAGGGTCCCTAACCAGCCCCAGCATTTT
CSARVPRVPNQPQHF
>TRBV4-2|TRBJ2-3|-|-
TGTGCCAGCAGCCAAGATCCTCGGGCAGATCTCCTGTATTTT
CASSQDPRADLLYF
>TRBV7-9|TRBJ2-1|-|-
TGTGCCAGCAGCTTAATGTACAATGAGCAGTTCTTC
CASSLMYNEQFF
>TRBV9|TRBJ1-5|-|-
TGTGCCTGCAGCATGTGGTTGGGGCACAAGAGCAATCAGCCCCAGCATTTT
CACSMWLGHKSNQPQHF
>TRBV4-1|TRBJ2-3|many|TRBD2
TGCGCCAGCAGCCAAGATTACGGGAGGAATGCAGATACGCAGTATTTT
CASSQDYGRNADTQYF
>TRBV6-2/TRBV6-3|TRBJ2-7|few|-
TGTGCCAGCAGTTACGGAGGGGACTTAAGCTACGAGCAGTACTTC
CASSYGGDLSYEQYF
>TRBV20-1|TRBJ2-5|-|-
TGCAGTGCTCCCCTACCCTTGACTGGGCAAGAGACCCAGTACTTC
CSAPLPLTGQETQYF
>TRBV12-3/TRBV12-4|TRBJ2-1|few|-
TGTGCCAGCAGTTTGAGGGGGGGAACATACAATGAGCAGTTCTTC
CASSLRGGTYNEQFF
>TRBV12-3/TRBV12-4|TRBJ2-4|once|-
TGTGCCAGCAGTTTAGAGATGGGAGGCAGGAAAAACATTCAGTACTTC
CASSLEMGGRKNIQYF
>TRBV12-3/TRBV12-4|TRBJ2-1|many|TRBD2
TGCGCCAGCAGCTTCCTAGCGGGGGGAAATGAGCAGTTCTTC
CASSFLAGGNEQFF
>TRBV27|TRBJ1-1|-|-
TGTGCCAGTAGATCCACAGGGAGCTTTGAAGCTTTCTTT
CASRSTGSFEAFF
>TRBV12-3/TRBV12-4|TRBJ1-2|-|-
TGTGCCAGCAGTAAAGCGGGGGTCTTCTATGGCTACACCTTC
CASSKAGVFYGYTF
>TRBV6-2/TRBV6-3|TRBJ1-1|-|-
TGTGCCAGCAGCCCTGTTCCCCAACGGCCTGAAGCTTTCTTT
CASSPVPQRPEAFF
>TRBV11-2|TRBJ2-3|few|-
TGTGCCAGCAGCTTAGATTCGGCAGGACCTAATACAGATACGCAGTATTTT
CASSLDSAGPNTDTQYF
>TRBV5-1|TRBJ2-1|few|TRBD1
TGCGCCAGCAGCTTTGACGGGACAGCCGCTTACAATGAGCAGTTCTTC
CASSFDGTAAYNEQFF
>TRBV20-1|TRBJ2-1|-|-
TGCAGTGTCAGGAGGGGGGACAGAAGGGATGAGCAGTTCTTC
CSVRRGDRRDEQFF
>TRBV7-9|TRBJ2-1|-|-
TGTGCCAGCAGCCCTAGGGGCTCCAACAATGAGCAGTTCTTC
CASSPRGSNNEQFF
>TRBV29-1|TRBJ2-7|-|-
TGCAGCGTTGAAGGCATTACGGGGTACGAGCAGTACTTC
CSVEGITGYEQYF
>TRBV12-3/TRBV12-4|TRBJ2-7|few|-
TGTGCCAGCAGGGCGGACGGCCTGTCAGACTACGAGCAGTACTTC
CASRADGLSDYEQYF
>TRBV25-1|TRBJ2-5|-|TRBD2
TGTGCCAGCAGTGAATTTAGGAAGCGGGGGGTCTTCCAAGAGACCCAGTACTTC
CASSEFRKRGVFQETQYF
>TRBV20-1|TRBJ2-3|-|-
TGCAGTGCTAGTCCGGGGCAAAACACAGATACGCAGTATTTT
CSASPGQNTDTQYF
>TRBV27|TRBJ2-3|-|-
TGTGCCAGCAGTTCACCGACAGGGGAGGGAGATACGCAGTATTTT
CASSSPTGEGDTQYF
>TRBV7-2|TRBJ1-2|-|-
TGTGCCAGCAGCTTAGATACAGGGCCCTTCTATGGCTACACCTTC
CASSLDTGPFYGYTF
>TRBV29-1|TRBJ2-1|few|TRBD1
TGCAGCGCATCGACAGGGACGGTAGTAGGCGCCCCCAATGAGCAGTTCTTC
CSASTGTVVGAPNEQFF
>TRBV7-2|TRBJ2-5|-|-
TGTGCCAGCAGATTTGGGGACGTTAAAGAGACCCAGTACTTC
CASRFGDVKETQYF
>TRBV7-8|TRBJ2-3|-|-
TGTGCCAGCAGCCATCGGAGTGGCACAGATACGCAGTATTTT
CASSHRSGTDTQYF
>TRBV6-6|TRBJ2-5|-|TRBD2
TGTGCCAGCAGTTATGGCGGGAGGACCCAAGAGACCCAGTACTTC
CASSYGGRTQETQYF
>TRBV6-2/TRBV6-3|TRBJ2-1|-|-
TGTGCCAGCAGTTCCCACAACCAGGATGCTCGGTTCTTC
CASSSHNQDARFF
>TRBV7-9|TRBJ2-3|-|-
TGTGCCAGCAGCTTTCGGACGGGCCGGGACCTGGATACGCAGTATTTT
CASSFRTGRDLDTQYF
>TRBV7-6|TRBJ2-1|-|-
TGTGCCAGCAGCCCCCACCTACAGGTCAACGAGCAGTTCTTC
CASSPHLQVNEQFF
>TRBV19|TRBJ1-1|once|-
TGTGCCAGTAGTAGAGAGAACACTGAAGCTTTCTTT
CASSRENTEAFF
>TRBV30|TRBJ1-1|few|-
TGTGCCTGGAGTGACAATGGGGGCGCGGACTTGAGGGCTTTCTTT
CAWSDNGGADLRAFF
>TRBV28|TRBJ1-2|-|-
TGTGCCAGCGGGGGACGGATATATGGCTACACCTTC
CASGGRIYGYTF
>TRBV7-2|TRBJ2-4|-|-
TGTGCCAGCAGCTTATGGGGGAGGACCAAAAACATTCAGTACTTC
CASSLWGRTKNIQYF
>TRBV10-3|TRBJ2-5|-|TRBD2
TGTGCCATCAGTGCAAGGCGGGAGCGGGAGACCCAGTACTTC
CAISARRERETQYF
>TRBV20-1|TRBJ2-3|-|-
TGCAGTGCTAGCCCTAGGGGACCTAGCACAGATACGCAGTATTTT
CSASPRGPSTDTQYF
>TRBV3-1|TRBJ2-5|few|-
TGTGCCAGCAGCCAAAATGAGGGGGGAGAGACCCAGTACTTC
CASSQNEGGETQYF
>TRBV4-3|TRBJ2-1|-|-
TGCGCCAGCAGCCAAGAGTTAGCGGACAATGAGCAGTTCTTC
CASSQELADNEQFF
>TRBV9|TRBJ2-3|few|-
TGTGCCAGCAGCGTAGTAGGGGCAGATACGCAGTATTTT
CASSVVGADTQYF
>TRBV6-1|TRBJ1-5|-|-
TGTGCCAGCAGAAAGAGTATCTCAGGGAAAGTATTAAGCAATCAGCCCCAGCATTTT
CASRKSISGKVLSNQPQHF
>TRBV7-2|TRBJ2-3|-|TRBD2
TGTGCCAGCAGCCCCCCGGGAGGCGGATCTATAGATACGCAGTATTTT
CASSPPGGGSIDTQYF
>TRBV10-3|TRBJ2-1|-|TRBD1
TGTGCCATCAGTGGCCGGGACAGGGGTACCGTTGAGCAGTTCTTC
CAISGRDRGTVEQFF
>TRBV20-1|TRBJ2-1|-|TRBD1
TGCAGTGCAAAGGTTTGGGACAGGGGTCTCGATGAGCAGTTCTTC
CSAKVWDRGLDEQFF
>TRBV28|TRBJ2-7|-|-
TGTGCCAGCACGCGGGGGCCAGGGTTGGGGCAGTACTTC
CASTRGPGLGQYF
>TRBV20-1|TRBJ1-2|-|-
TGCAGCCGAGGGGACGGCTATGGCTACACCTTC
CSRGDGYGYTF
>TRBV4-3|TRBJ1-6|-|TRBD1
TGCGCCAGCAGCCAATCGCTAGACAGGGGGCATTCACCCCTCCACTTT
CASSQSLDRGHSPLHF
>TRBV7-2|TRBJ2-5|-|-
TGTGCCGGCGTGGAGACCCAGTACTTC
CAGVETQYF
>TRBV12-3/TRBV12-4|TRBJ2-1|-|TRBD2
TGTGCCAGCAGTTTACGGGTAGGGGAGGGGTCTTACAATGAGCAGTTCTTC
CASSLRVGEGSYNEQFF
>TRBV13|TRBJ1-1|-|-
TGTGCCAGCAGCCACTTATACCAAACAGGGAACACTGAAGCTTTCTTT
CASSHLYQTGNTEAFF
>TRBV7-2|TRBJ2-5|-|TRBD2
TGTGCCAGCAGCTCAGCGGGGGACTTTGGGGAGACCCAGTACTTC
CASSSAGDFGETQYF
>TRBV6-4|TRBJ2-1|-|TRBD2
TGTGCCAGCAGGCCAGCGGGAAGTTCGGGTGAGCAGTTCTTC
CASRPAGSSGEQFF
>TRBV25-1|TRBJ2-3|-|-
TGTGCCAGCAGTGAATATAGAACGGATACGCAGTATTTT
CASSEYRTDTQYF
>TRBV4-1|TRBJ2-7|-|-
TGCGCCAGCAGCCACGGGGAAGCAGGCTACGAGCAGTACTTC
CASSHGEAGYEQYF